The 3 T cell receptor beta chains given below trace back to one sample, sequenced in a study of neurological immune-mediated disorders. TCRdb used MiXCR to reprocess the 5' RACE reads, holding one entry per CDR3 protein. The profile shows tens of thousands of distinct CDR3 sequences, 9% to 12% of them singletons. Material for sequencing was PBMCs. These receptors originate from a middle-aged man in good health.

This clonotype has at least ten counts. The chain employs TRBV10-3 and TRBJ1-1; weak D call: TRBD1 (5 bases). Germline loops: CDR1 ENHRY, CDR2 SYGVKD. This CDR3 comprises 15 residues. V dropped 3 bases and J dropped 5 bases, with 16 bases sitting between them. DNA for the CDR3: TGTGCCATCAGTGAAGGAGGCACAGGTGGTACTGAAGCTTTCTTT. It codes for CAISEGGTGGTEAFF.

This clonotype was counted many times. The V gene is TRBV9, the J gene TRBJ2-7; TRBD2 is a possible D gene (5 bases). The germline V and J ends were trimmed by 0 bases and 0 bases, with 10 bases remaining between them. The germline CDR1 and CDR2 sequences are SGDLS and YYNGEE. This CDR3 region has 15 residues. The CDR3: CASSVESGSSYEQYF. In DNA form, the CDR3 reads TGTGCCAGCAGCGTAGAAAGCGGCAGCTCCTACGAGCAGTACTTC.

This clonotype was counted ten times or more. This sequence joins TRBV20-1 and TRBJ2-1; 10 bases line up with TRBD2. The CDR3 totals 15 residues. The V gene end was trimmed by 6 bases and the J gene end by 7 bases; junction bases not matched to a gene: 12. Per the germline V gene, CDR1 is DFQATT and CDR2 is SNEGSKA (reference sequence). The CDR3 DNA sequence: TGCAGTGCGAACCCACTAGCGGGGTTTGGTAATGAGCAGTTCTTC. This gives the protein CSANPLAGFGNEQFF.